The subject of this entry is one T cell receptor (beta chain). Its antigen remains unidentified. Germline is not matched at one junction end, which may reflect a read error. The CDR3 has 12 residues. In germline, CDR1 is SEHNR, CDR2 FQNEAQ (reference sequence). With the Oncomine TCR Beta short-read assay, DNA from cultured CD4+ T cells was sequenced. TCRdb re-called the PCR reads with MiXCR, one entry per CDR3 protein. This table has some 20,000 distinct CDR3 sequences, roughly 44% appearing once. The sample originates from a study of vaccination and CD4 T cells after COVID-19. Regarding treatment: approximately nine-day PBMC culture with coronavirus spike peptide pools or control peptides (ViraFEST assay). The study, taken as a whole, reports: Only post-vaccination samples contained a median approximately 90% of the reactive clones in convalescent patients.

The chain has TRBV7-9 and TRBJ2-2; D unclear. The sample was CD4+ T cells from blood, cultured in vitro, taken before SARS-CoV-2 vaccination. The clonotype was recovered from a human donor who received a COVID-19 vaccine. The CDR3 loop reads CASSGLGGVLFF. The CDR3, as DNA: TGTGCCAGCAGCGGCTTGGGTGGGGTGCTGTTTTTT.